The subject of this entry is one T cell receptor (beta chain). What it binds is unknown. In germline, CDR1 is LGHNA, CDR2 YNFKEQ. V lost 0 bases to trimming and J lost 1 base, with 10 bases between them. The CDR3 sequence is 16 residues long. Systemic immunosuppression or autoimmune disease history was grounds to exclude patients. The entry originates in a study of OX40 agonist ivuxolimab in advanced cancers. Some clones are missing from TCRdb's copy, which holds only in-frame ones; the method was immunoSEQ multiplex PCR. The sample carries 67,000 or so clones, approximately 86% recorded once. Study-level findings and limits: Clones of CD4+ and CD8+ blood T cells grew by week 6 at doses of 0.1 to 3.0 mg/kg.

This sequence originates from an adult with an advanced solid tumor such as melanoma, head and neck, liver or kidney cancer. The rearrangement joins TRBV4-2 to TRBJ2-1; D not certain. This specimen was CD4+ or CD8+ T cells sorted from blood, taken in a trial of the OX40 agonist ivuxolimab. This CDR3 reads CASSQDLAASYNEQFF. Here the CDR3 DNA reads TGTGCCAGCAGCCAAGATTTGGCAGCTTCCTACAATGAGCAGTTCTTC.